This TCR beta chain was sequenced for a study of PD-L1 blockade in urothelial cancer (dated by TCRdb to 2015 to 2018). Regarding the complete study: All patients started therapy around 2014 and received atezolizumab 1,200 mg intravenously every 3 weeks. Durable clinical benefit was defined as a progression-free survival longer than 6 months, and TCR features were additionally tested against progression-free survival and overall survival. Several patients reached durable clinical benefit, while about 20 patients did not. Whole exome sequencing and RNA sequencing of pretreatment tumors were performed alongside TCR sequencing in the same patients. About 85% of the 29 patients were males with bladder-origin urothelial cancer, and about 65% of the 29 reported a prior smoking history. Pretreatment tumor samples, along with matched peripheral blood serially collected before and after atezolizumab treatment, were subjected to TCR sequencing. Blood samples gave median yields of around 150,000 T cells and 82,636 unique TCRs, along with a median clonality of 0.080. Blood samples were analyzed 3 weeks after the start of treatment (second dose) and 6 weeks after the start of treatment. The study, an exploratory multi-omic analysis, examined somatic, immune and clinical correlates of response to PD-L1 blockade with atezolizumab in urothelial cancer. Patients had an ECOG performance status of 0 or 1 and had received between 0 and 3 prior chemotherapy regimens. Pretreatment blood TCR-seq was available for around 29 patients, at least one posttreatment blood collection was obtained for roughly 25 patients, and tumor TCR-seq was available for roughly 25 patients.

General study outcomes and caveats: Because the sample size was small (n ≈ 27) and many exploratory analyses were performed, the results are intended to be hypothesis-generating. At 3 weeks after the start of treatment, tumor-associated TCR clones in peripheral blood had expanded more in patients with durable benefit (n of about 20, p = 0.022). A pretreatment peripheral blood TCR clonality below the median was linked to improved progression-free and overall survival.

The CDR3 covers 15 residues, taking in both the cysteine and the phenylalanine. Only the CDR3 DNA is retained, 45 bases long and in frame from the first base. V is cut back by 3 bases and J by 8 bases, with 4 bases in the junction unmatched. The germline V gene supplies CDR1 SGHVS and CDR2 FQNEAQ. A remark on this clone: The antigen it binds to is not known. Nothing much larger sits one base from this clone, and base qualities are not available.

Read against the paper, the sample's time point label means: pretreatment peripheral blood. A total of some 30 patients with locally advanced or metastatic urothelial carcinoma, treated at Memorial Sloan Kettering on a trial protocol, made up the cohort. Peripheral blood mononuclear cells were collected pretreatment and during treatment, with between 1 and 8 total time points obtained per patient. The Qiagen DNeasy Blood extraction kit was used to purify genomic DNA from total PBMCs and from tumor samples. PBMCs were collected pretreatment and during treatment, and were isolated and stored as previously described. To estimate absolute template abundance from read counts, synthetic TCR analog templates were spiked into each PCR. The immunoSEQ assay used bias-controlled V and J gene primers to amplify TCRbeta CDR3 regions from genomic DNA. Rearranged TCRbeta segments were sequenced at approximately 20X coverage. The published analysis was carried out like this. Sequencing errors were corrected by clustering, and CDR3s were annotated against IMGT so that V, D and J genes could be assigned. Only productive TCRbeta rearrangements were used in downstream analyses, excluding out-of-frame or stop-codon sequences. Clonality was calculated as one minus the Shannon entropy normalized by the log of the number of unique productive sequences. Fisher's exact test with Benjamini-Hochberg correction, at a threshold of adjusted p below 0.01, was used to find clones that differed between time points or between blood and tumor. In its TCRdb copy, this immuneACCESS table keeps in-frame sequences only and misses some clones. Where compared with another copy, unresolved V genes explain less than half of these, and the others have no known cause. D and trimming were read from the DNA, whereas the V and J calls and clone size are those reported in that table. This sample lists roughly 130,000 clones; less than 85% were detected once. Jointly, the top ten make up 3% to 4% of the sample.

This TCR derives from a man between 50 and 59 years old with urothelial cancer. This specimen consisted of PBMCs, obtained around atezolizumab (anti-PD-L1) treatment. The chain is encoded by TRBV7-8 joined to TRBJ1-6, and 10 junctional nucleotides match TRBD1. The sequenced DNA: TGTGCCAGCAGCTTGTCGGGGACAGGGGATTCACCCCTCCACTTT. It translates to CASSLSGTGDSPLHF.